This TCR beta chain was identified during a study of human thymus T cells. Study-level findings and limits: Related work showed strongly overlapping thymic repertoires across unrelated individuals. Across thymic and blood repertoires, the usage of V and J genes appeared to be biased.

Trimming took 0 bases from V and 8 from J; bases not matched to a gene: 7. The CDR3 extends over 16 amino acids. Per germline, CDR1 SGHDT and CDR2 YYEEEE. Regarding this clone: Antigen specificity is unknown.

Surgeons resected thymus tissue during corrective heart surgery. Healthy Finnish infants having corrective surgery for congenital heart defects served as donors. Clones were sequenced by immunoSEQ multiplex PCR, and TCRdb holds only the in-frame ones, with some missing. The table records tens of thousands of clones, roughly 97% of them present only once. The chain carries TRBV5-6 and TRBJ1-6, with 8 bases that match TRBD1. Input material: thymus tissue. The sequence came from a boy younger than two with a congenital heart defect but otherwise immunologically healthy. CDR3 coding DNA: TGTGCCAGCAGCTTGGCCGATAACAGGGGGGATTCACCCCTCCACTTT. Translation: CASSLADNRGDSPLHF.